The 30 T cell receptor beta chains listed next were all sequenced from one sample in a study of blood T cell repertoires in COVID-19 (dated by TCRdb to the early 2020s). Receptor libraries were prepared by the immunoSEQ multiplex PCR assay. The table was pulled from immuneACCESS by TCRdb, which kept in-frame rearrangements only. Such tables lose some clones; where checked, under half of the loss comes from unresolved V genes, and the rest has no known cause. The sample yields about 16,000 clones; about four fifths were counted once. Roughly a fifth of the sample is taken by the ten largest. The sample was peripheral blood. Every receptor here comes from a man older than 75 with active COVID-19.

The V and J genes are TRBV9 and TRBJ2-1; D gene unclear. The CDR3 contains 13 residues. The V gene's germline CDR1 is SGDLS and CDR2 YYNGEE. The V end was cut by 0 bases, the J end by 4 bases, with 5 bases between. In DNA form, the CDR3 reads TGTGCCAGCAGCGTAGCCCGGTACAATGAGCAGTTCTTC. This codes for CASSVARYNEQFF.

V gene TRBV6-5 combines with J gene TRBJ2-1; 7 bases map to TRBD1. This CDR3 spans 13 amino acids. Germline values: CDR1 MNHEY, CDR2 SVGAGI. V was clipped by 7 bases and J by 5 bases; unmatched bases: 5. CDR3 nucleotide sequence: TGTGCCAGCAATGTAGGGGGCAACAATGAGCAGTTCTTC. It codes for CASNVGGNNEQFF.

This clone was observed once. The rearrangement joins TRBV6-6 to TRBJ1-6; the match to TRBD1 covers 7 bases. The CDR3 length is 15 residues. CDR1 is MNHNY and CDR2 is SVGAGI in the germline V gene (reference sequence). V was pared by 2 bases and J by 6 bases, with 4 bases of the junction left unmatched. The CDR3 protein is CASSYDRVSNSPLHF. The CDR3 coding sequence is TGTGCCAGCAGTTACGACAGGGTTTCTAATTCACCCCTCCACTTT.

The chain recombines TRBV29-1 with TRBJ2-7, with TRBD1 matching over 7 bases. The ends lost 6 bases at V and 4 bases at J; junction bases unmatched: 9. Germline values: CDR1 SQVTM, CDR2 ANQGSEA. This CDR3 is built from 13 residues. CDR3 residues: CSVGQAAGYEQYF. The CDR3 nucleotides are TGCAGCGTCGGACAGGCTGCCGGGTACGAGCAGTACTTC.

J is TRBJ1-5 and V is TRBV18; 10 bases map to TRBD1. V lost 4 bases and J lost 2; bases outside the gene matches: 5. Germline lookup yields CDR1 KGHSH and CDR2 LQKENI. The CDR3 has 16 residues. CDR3 residues: CASSRTGGRGNQPQHF. CDR3 coding DNA: TGTGCCAGCTCACGGACAGGGGGGAGAGGCAATCAGCCCCAGCATTTT.

The chain joins TRBV18 to TRBJ2-1, with unresolved D. CDR3 size: 13 residues. CDR1 is KGHSH, CDR2 LQKENI, per germline. The V and J ends lost 3 bases and 6 bases respectively, with 9 bases between them. CDR3 sequence: CASSPSPRNEQFF. The CDR3 nucleotides read TGTGCCAGCTCACCGTCTCCCCGCAATGAGCAGTTCTTC.

The V gene is TRBV4-1, the J gene TRBJ2-7; D possibly corresponds to TRBD2 (5 bases). This CDR3 contains 15 residues. With 1 base removed from V and 1 base from J, the gap between germline ends came to 11 bases. Germline V gene lookup returns CDR1 MGHRA and CDR2 YSYEKL. The chain's CDR3 is CASSQVWTGSYEQYF. CDR3 DNA: TGCGCCAGCAGCCAAGTCTGGACGGGATCCTACGAGCAGTACTTC.

The rearrangement links TRBV5-4 to TRBJ1-4; D unresolved. This CDR3 has 16 amino acids. Germline V gene sequence: CDR1 SGHNT, CDR2 YYREEE (reference sequence). Trimming cost V 0 bases and J 0 bases, with 9 bases left between them. This chain's CDR3 is CASSLGAATTNEKLFF. As DNA, the CDR3 is TGTGCCAGCAGCTTGGGGGCAGCAACAACTAATGAAAAACTGTTTTTT.

On this clone itself: A single base separates this from a much larger clone, so it may be a read error. The sample has other DNA sequences that encode this CDR3 too. The rearrangement joins TRBV3-1 (or the pseudogene TRBV3-2) to TRBJ2-2, with 10 bases aligning to TRBD1. The length of the CDR3 is 20 residues. CDR1 and CDR2 from the germline V gene are LGHDT and YNNKEL (reference sequence). Trimming took 4 bases from V and 2 from J; bases not matched to a gene: 16. The CDR3 nucleotides read TGTGCCAGCAGCCTAAGAGACAGGGGGCGCTGGACTATTAACACCGGGGAGCTGTTTTTT. It encodes CASSLRDRGRWTINTGELFF.

The chain carries TRBV11-2 and TRBJ2-5; 9 positions match TRBD1. CDR3 length: 14 amino acids. The germline gives CDR1 SGHAT, CDR2 FQNNGV. V was clipped by 0 bases and J by 5 bases; unmatched bases: 1. This chain's CDR3 is CASSLEQGAETQYF. Here the CDR3 DNA reads TGTGCCAGCAGCTTAGAACAGGGGGCTGAGACCCAGTACTTC.

J is TRBJ2-3 and V is TRBV7-2, with 14 positions matching TRBD2. V shed 5 bases, J shed 9 bases, and the junction held 4 bases outside the gene matches. This CDR3 has 14 residues. Per the germline V gene, CDR1 is SGHTA and CDR2 is FQGNSA. CDR3 coding DNA: TGTGCCAGCAGCGCCGGGACTAGCGGGAGAACGCAGTATTTT. Encoded protein: CASSAGTSGRTQYF.

This sequence joins TRBV13 and TRBJ2-1; 10 bases line up with TRBD2. The V segment lost 3 bases and the J segment 4 bases; nucleotides outside the gene matches: 6. CDR1 is PRHDT and CDR2 is FYEKMQ in the germline V gene (reference sequence). The CDR3 contains 16 residues. The CDR3 region has the DNA TGTGCCAGCAGCTTCTGGACTAGCGGTACGTACAATGAGCAGTTCTTC. Its translation is CASSFWTSGTYNEQFF. Full variable domain (remainder filled in from reference TRBV13 and TRBJ2-1): AAGVIQSPRHLIKEKRETATLKCYPIPRHDTVYWYQQGPGQDPQFLISFYEKMQSDKGSIPDRFSAQQFSDYHSELNMSSLELGDSALYFCASSFWTSGTYNEQFFGPGTRLTVL.

The V call is TRBV19, the J call TRBJ2-3; 13 positions agree with TRBD2. V gave up 0 bases and J gave up 3 bases; unmatched junction bases: 0. CDR1 is LNHDA, CDR2 SQIVND, per germline (reference sequence). The CDR3 extends over 16 amino acids. The chain's CDR3 is CASSIELAGGTDTQYF. The CDR3 DNA reads TGTGCCAGTAGTATAGAACTAGCGGGAGGGACAGATACGCAGTATTTT.

The J gene is TRBJ2-7, the V gene TRBV7-3; D is possibly TRBD1 (6 bases). CDR1 and CDR2 (germline): SGHTA, FQGTGA. The CDR3 totals 14 residues. V lost 4 bases and J 2 bases, leaving 12 bases between the germline ends. The CDR3 region has the DNA TGTGCCAGCAGCTCTGGGACAATCCCCTACGAGCAGTACTTC. Translating gives CASSSGTIPYEQYF.

The chain carries TRBV4-1 and TRBJ2-1; TRBD1 aligns across 8 bases. The CDR3 runs 16 residues. V was pared by 5 bases and J by 4 bases, with 10 bases of the junction left unmatched. CDR1 and CDR2 (germline): MGHRA, YSYEKL. CDR3 bases: TGCGCCAGCAGCTTGAGACCGGGACAGGTATACAATGAGCAGTTCTTC. Translation: CASSLRPGQVYNEQFF.

V and J are TRBV10-3 and TRBJ2-3; 8 bases match TRBD2. Trimming cost V 3 bases and J 2 bases; bases outside gene matches: 10. This CDR3 has 17 amino acids. CDR1 and CDR2 from the germline V gene are ENHRY and SYGVKD. The CDR3 DNA reads as TGTGCCATCAGTGAACGAGCGGGGGCCCTTTCCACAGATACGCAGTATTTT. Amino acid sequence: CAISERAGALSTDTQYF.

The genes are TRBV28 and TRBJ2-1, with 7 bases fitting TRBD2. This CDR3 spans 18 amino acids. After removal of 3 bases from V and 0 bases from J, the junction contained 11 bases not matched to a gene. Per the germline V gene, CDR1 is MDHEN and CDR2 is SYDVKM. The chain's CDR3 is CASSFLAGLRSSYNEQFF. The CDR3 nucleotides are TGTGCCAGCAGTTTTTTAGCGGGTCTACGTAGCTCCTACAATGAGCAGTTCTTC.

V is TRBV6-2 or TRBV6-3 and J is TRBJ2-1; a weak D match, TRBD1 (6 bases). V lost 5 bases and J 5 bases, leaving 13 bases between the germline ends. The CDR3 is 14 residues long. Germline V gives CDR1 MNHEY, CDR2 SVGEGT. As DNA, the CDR3 is TGTGCCAGCAGTACAAATTACAGGGACAATGAGCAGTTCTTC. Translation: CASSTNYRDNEQFF.

The rearrangement uses TRBV6-1 and TRBJ2-7; perhaps TRBD1 as D (7 bases). The V gene's germline CDR1 is MNHNS and CDR2 SASEGT. V dropped 4 bases and J dropped 3 bases, with 22 bases sitting between them. The CDR3 is 17 residues long. Here the CDR3 reads CASSVPGGSGLGYEQYF. The CDR3 DNA is TGTGCCAGCAGTGTCCCAGGGGGATCGGGACTGGGCTACGAGCAGTACTTC.

The rearrangement links TRBV5-1 to TRBJ2-7; 10 nucleotides agree with TRBD1. The CDR3 covers 14 residues. Germline CDR1 is SGHRS and CDR2 is YFSETQ. The V gene end was trimmed by 0 bases and the J gene end by 7 bases; junction bases not matched to a gene: 4. The CDR3 coding sequence is TGCGCCAGCAGCTTGGTGACAGGGGGCCGGGAGCAGTACTTC. Translated, it gives CASSLVTGGREQYF. Supplemented by reference TRBV5-1 and TRBJ2-7, the full variable domain reads KAGVTQTPRYLIKTRGQQVTLSCSPISGHRSVSWYQQTPGQGLQFLFEYFSETQRNKGNFPGRFSGRQFSNSRSEMNVSTLELGDSALYLCASSLVTGGREQYFGPGTRLTVT.

The rearrangement links TRBV7-2 to TRBJ2-5, with 11 bases lining up with TRBD2. V trimming: 0 bases; J trimming: 0 bases; junction bases outside the gene matches: 6. The length of the CDR3 is 18 residues. Germline CDR1 SGHTA, CDR2 FQGNSA. CDR3 in DNA: TGTGCCAGCAGCTTAGCGTCCGGACTAGCGGGCTACCAAGAGACCCAGTACTTC. Its protein product is CASSLASGLAGYQETQYF.

The chain links TRBV10-1 to TRBJ2-5; no definite D call. The CDR3 loop spans 13 amino acids. V was pared by 3 bases and J by 5 bases, with 10 bases between. Germline CDR1 is WNHNN and CDR2 is SYGVQD (reference sequence). The CDR3 DNA is TGCGCCAGCAGTGATTCTAGTAGGGAGACCCAGTACTTC. Translated: CASSDSSRETQYF.

The V and J genes are TRBV5-4 and TRBJ1-2; the D is unclear. Germline V gene lookup returns CDR1 SGHNT and CDR2 YYREEE (reference sequence). This CDR3 is built from 15 residues. V shed 0 bases and J shed 7 bases, with 16 bases lying between them. The DNA for the CDR3 is TGTGCCAGCAGCTTGGAAAACCGTCCCAGTCTTGGCTACACCTTC. This codes for CASSLENRPSLGYTF.

The chain has TRBV10-1 and TRBJ2-7, with 7 positions matching TRBD2. The CDR3 contains 14 residues. Germline assignment: CDR1 WNHNN and CDR2 SYGVQD (reference sequence). Losses at the gene ends were 6 bases for V and 6 bases for J; bases not matched to a gene: 11. CDR3 sequence (DNA): TGCGCCAGCAGCCAACAGCCCTCGGGGGGCGAGCAGTACTTC. Amino acid sequence: CASSQQPSGGEQYF.

The chain combines TRBV5-4 with TRBJ1-4; TRBD1 agrees at 7 bases. There are 15 residues in the CDR3. Germline lookup yields CDR1 SGHNT and CDR2 YYREEE (reference sequence). V was pared by 3 bases and J by 4 bases, with 6 bases of the junction left unmatched. CDR3 protein: CASSSQTGVNEKLFF. DNA of the CDR3: TGTGCCAGCAGCTCGCAAACAGGGGTTAATGAAAAACTGTTTTTT.

J is TRBJ1-2 and V is TRBV7-8; D is unclear. Germline assignment: CDR1 SGHVS and CDR2 FQNEAQ. This CDR3 is 15 amino acids long. The ends were cut back, 5 bases at V and 2 bases at J, with 15 bases in the middle. As DNA, the CDR3 is TGTGCCAGCAGCCCCCTCGGGGTGGAGAACTATGGCTACACCTTC. Amino acid sequence: CASSPLGVENYGYTF.

The rearrangement links TRBV6-6 to TRBJ1-3; unclear D gene. The CDR3 loop spans 14 amino acids. Germline lookup yields CDR1 MNHNY and CDR2 SVGAGI (reference sequence). The germline V and J ends were trimmed by 7 bases and 1 base, with 11 bases remaining between them. The CDR3, as DNA: TGTGCCAGCAAGGAGGACCTTTCTGGAAACACCATATATTTT. Translating it yields CASKEDLSGNTIYF.

The chain carries TRBV28 and TRBJ2-2; D remains ambiguous. The germline V gene has CDR1 MDHEN and CDR2 SYDVKM. The CDR3 totals 12 residues. The V end was cut by 6 bases, the J end by 6 bases, with 8 bases between. CDR3 in amino acids: CASRISAGELFF. The CDR3 DNA sequence: TGTGCCAGCAGAATCTCGGCCGGGGAGCTGTTTTTT.

The gene calls are TRBV27 and TRBJ1-4; D call uncertain. Germline V gene data show CDR1 as MNHEY and CDR2 as SMNVEV (reference sequence). V shed 4 bases and J shed 8 bases, with 11 bases lying between them. The CDR3 totals 13 residues. CDR3 coding DNA: TGTGCCAGCAGTTCCCGGTACGGGGAAAAACTGTTTTTT. Residues: CASSSRYGEKLFF.

This chain uses TRBV25-1 with TRBJ2-3; possible D gene TRBD1, 5 bases. There are 13 residues in the CDR3. V was pared by 3 bases and J by 3 bases, with 7 bases between. Germline V lookup: CDR1 MGHDK, CDR2 SYGVNS. The CDR3 nucleotides read TGTGCCAGCAGTGACCGACAGACAGATACGCAGTATTTT. This codes for CASSDRQTDTQYF. Combining the CDR3 with reference TRBV25-1 and TRBJ2-3 gives the whole variable domain EADIYQTPRYLVIGTGKKITLECSQTMGHDKMYWYQQDPGMELHLIHYSYGVNSTEKGDLSSESTVSRIRTEHFPLTLESARPSHTSQYLCASSDRQTDTQYFGPGTRLTVL.